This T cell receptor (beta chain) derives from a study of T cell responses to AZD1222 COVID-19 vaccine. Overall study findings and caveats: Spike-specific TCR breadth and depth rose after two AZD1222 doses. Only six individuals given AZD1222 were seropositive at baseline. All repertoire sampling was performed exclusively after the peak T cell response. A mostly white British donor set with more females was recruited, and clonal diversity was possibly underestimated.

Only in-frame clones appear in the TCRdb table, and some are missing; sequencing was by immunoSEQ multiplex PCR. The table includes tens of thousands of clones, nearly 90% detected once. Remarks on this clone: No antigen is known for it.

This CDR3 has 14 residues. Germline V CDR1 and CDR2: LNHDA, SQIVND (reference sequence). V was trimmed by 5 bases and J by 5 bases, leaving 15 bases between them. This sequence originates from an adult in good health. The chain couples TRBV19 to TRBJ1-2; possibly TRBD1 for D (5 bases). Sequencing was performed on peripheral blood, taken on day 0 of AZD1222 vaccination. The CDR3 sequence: CASSFGQREYGYTF. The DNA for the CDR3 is TGTGCCAGTAGTTTCGGACAAAGGGAGTATGGCTACACCTTC.